Described below is a single TCR beta chain sequence and its context. The sample is drawn from a study of cytomegalovirus exposure and HLA in healthy donors. V shed 1 base and J 4 bases; nucleotides not matched to a gene: 2. This CDR3 comprises 14 residues. Germline V lookup: CDR1 SGHVS, CDR2 FNYEAQ. The PCR employed 60 Vbeta primers together with 13 Jbeta primers. Some clones are missing from TCRdb's copy, which holds only in-frame ones; the method was immunoSEQ multiplex PCR. In the table there are fewer than 300,000 clones, approximately 80% of which are singletons. This chain connects TRBV7-6 to TRBJ2-3, with 7 bases fitting TRBD2. This TCR came from a girl aged 2 to 9 in good health and CMV-seronegative. The specimen sequenced was PBMCs. CDR3 bases: TGTGCCAGCAGCTTAGTGGGGGGGGCAGATACGCAGTATTTT. The encoded protein is CASSLVGGADTQYF.